This T cell receptor (beta chain) was profiled in a study of early T cells in non-severe SARS-CoV-2 infection. Overall study context: Sequencing of bulk RNA from unsorted whole blood was done, without chain pairing.

Individual cDNA molecules were tagged with unique molecular identifiers, the study reported. Each CDR3 protein is one row after TCRdb ran MiXCR on the 5' RACE reads. The table records about 52,000 distinct CDR3 sequences, roughly 9.6% of them present only once. The J segment lost 3 bases and the V segment lost 6 bases, leaving 9 bases of the junction unmatched. The CDR3 has 17 residues. Looked up from germline, CDR1 is DFQATT and CDR2 is SNEGSKA (reference sequence). Points from the study as a whole: VDJdb matching, biased toward anti-spike CD8 responses, missed private and CD4 specificities.

The table lists this clonotype with many counts. Its specificity is not known. The TCR was taken from an adult who was a healthcare worker with PCR-confirmed SARS-CoV-2 infection or an uninfected control (not recorded which). Sequenced sample: whole blood. The chain recombines TRBV20-1 with TRBJ2-3; 16 bases align to TRBD2. In nucleotides, the CDR3 is TGCAGTGCGCCCGGGACTAGCGGGGGGGCCGGGACAGATACGCAGTATTTT. Amino acid sequence: CSAPGTSGGAGTDTQYF.